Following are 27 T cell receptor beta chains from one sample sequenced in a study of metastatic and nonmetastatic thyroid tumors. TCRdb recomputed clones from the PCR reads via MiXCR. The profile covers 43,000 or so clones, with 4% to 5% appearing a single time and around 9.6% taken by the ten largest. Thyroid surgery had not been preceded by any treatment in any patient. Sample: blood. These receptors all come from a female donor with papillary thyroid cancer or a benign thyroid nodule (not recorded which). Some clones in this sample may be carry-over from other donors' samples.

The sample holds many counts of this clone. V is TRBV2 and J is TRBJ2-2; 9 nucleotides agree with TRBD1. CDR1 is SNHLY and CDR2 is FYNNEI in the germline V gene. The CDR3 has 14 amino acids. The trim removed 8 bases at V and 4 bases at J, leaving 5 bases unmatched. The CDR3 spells CASLSGQGTGELFF. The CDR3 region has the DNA TGTGCCAGCCTTTCGGGACAGGGCACCGGGGAGCTGTTTTTT.

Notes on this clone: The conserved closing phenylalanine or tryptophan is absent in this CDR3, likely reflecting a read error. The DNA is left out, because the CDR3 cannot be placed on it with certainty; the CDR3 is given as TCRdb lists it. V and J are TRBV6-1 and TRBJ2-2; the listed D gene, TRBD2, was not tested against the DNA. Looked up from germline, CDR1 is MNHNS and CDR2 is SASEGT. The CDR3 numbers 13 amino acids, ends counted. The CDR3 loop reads CASTVLAGGDRAG.

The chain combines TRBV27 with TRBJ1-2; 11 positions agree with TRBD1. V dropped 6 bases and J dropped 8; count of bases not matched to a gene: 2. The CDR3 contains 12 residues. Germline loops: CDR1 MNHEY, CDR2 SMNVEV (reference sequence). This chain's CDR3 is CASRRTGGGYTF. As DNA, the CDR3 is TGTGCCAGCAGACGGACAGGGGGCGGCTACACCTTC.

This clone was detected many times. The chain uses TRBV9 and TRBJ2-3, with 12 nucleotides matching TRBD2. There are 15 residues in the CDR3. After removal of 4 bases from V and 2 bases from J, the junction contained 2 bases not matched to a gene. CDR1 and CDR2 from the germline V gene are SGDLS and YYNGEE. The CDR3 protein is CASSPSGRATDTQYF. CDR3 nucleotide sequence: TGTGCCAGCAGCCCTAGCGGGAGGGCCACAGATACGCAGTATTTT.

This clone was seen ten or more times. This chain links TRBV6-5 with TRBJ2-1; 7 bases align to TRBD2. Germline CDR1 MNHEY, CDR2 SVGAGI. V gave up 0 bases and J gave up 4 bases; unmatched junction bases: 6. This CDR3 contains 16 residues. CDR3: CASSYSTGLPYNEQFF. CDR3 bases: TGTGCCAGCAGTTACTCAACGGGACTACCTTACAATGAGCAGTTCTTC.

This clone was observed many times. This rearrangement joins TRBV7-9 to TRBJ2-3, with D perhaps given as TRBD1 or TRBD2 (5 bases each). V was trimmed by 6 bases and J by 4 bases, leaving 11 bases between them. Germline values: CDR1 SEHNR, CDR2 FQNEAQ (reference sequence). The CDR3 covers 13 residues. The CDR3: CASSGGRADTQYF. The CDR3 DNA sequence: TGTGCCAGCAGTGGGGGTCGAGCAGATACGCAGTATTTT.

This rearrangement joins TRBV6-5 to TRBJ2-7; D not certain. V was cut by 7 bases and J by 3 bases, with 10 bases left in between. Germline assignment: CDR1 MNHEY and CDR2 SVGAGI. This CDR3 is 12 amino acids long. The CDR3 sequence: CASNAGIYEQYF. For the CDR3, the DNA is TGTGCCAGCAACGCTGGAATCTACGAGCAGTACTTC.

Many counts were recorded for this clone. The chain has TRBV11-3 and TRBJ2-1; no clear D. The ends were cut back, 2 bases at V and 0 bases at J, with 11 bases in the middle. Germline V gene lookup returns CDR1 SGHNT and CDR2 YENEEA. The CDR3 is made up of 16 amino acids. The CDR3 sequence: CASSLYGPSSYNEQFF. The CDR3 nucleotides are TGTGCCAGCAGCTTATACGGGCCCAGCTCCTACAATGAGCAGTTCTTC. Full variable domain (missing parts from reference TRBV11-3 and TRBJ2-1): EAGVVQSPRYKIIEKKQPVAFWCNPISGHNTLYWYLQNLGQGPELLIRYENEEAVDDSQLPKDRFSAERLKGVDSTLKIQPAELGDSAVYLCASSLYGPSSYNEQFFGPGTRLTVL.

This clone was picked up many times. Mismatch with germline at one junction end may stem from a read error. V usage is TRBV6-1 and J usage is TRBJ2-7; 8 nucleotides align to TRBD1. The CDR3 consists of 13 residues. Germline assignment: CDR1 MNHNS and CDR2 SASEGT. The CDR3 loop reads CASSPGQGPQHNF. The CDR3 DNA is TGTGCCAGCAGCCCAGGACAGGGCCCTCAACATAACTTC.

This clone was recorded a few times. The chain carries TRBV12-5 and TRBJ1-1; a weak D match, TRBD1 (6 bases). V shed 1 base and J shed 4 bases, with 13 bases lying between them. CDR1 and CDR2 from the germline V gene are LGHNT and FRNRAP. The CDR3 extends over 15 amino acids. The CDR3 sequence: CASGLGGGVSTEAFF. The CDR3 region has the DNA TGTGCTAGTGGTTTGGGAGGGGGGGTCAGCACTGAAGCTTTCTTT. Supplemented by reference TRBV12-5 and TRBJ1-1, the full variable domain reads DARVTQTPRHKVTEMGQEVTMRCQPILGHNTVFWYRQTMMQGLELLAYFRNRAPLDDSGMPKDRFSAEMPDATLATLKIQPSEPRDSAVYFCASGLGGGVSTEAFFGQGTRLTVV.

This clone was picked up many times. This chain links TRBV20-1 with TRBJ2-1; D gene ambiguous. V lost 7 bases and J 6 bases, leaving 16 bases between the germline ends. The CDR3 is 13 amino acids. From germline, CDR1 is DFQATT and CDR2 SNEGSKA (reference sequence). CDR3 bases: TGCAGTGTAATGCGTGAGGCGATCAATGAGCAGTTCTTC. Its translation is CSVMREAINEQFF.

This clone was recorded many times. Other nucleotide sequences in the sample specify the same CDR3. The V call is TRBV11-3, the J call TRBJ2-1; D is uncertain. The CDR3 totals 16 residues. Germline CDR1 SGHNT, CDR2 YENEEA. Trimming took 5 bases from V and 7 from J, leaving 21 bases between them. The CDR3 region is CASSVGTPTIRNEQFF. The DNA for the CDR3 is TGTGCCAGCAGCGTAGGTACCCCGACAATCCGGAATGAGCAGTTCTTC.

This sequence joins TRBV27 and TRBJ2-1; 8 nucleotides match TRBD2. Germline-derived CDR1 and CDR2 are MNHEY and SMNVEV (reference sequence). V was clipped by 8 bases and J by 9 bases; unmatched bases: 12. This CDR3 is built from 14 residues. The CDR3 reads CASGYVAGSGEQFF. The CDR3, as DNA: TGTGCCAGCGGTTACGTAGCGGGATCGGGTGAGCAGTTCTTC.

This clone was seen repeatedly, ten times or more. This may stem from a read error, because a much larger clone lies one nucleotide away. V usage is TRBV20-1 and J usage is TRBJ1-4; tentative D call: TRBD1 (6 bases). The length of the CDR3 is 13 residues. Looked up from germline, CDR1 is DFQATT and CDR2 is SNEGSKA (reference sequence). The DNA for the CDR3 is TGCAGTGCTCAGAGGACAGAACGCGAAAAACTGCTTTTT. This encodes CSAQRTEREKLLF.

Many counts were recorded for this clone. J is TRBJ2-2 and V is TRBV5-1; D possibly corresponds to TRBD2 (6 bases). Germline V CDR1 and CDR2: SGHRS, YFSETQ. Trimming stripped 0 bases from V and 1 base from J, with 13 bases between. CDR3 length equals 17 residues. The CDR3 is CASSLGLGARNTGELFF. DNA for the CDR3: TGCGCCAGCAGCTTGGGACTAGGAGCCCGGAACACCGGGGAGCTGTTTTTT.

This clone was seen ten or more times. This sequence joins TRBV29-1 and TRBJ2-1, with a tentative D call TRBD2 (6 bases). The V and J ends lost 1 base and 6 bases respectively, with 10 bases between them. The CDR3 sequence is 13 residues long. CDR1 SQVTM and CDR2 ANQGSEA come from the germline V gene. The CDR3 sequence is CSVEGTIRNEQFF. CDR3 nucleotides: TGCAGCGTTGAAGGGACTATACGCAATGAGCAGTTCTTC.

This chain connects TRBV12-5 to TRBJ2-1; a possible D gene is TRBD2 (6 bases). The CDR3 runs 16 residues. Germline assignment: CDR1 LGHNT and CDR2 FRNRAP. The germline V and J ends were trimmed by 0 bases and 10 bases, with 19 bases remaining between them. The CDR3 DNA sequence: TGTGCTAGTGGTTTGGTACCCTGGGAGGATCCTAACGAGCAGTTCTTC. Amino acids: CASGLVPWEDPNEQFF.

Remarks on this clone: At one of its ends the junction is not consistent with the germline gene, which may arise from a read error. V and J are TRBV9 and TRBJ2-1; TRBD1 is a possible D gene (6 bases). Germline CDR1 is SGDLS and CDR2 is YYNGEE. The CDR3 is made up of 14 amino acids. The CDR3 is CVSRVAGQWNEQFF. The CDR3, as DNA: TGTGTCAGCAGAGTAGCTGGACAGTGGAATGAGCAGTTCTTC.

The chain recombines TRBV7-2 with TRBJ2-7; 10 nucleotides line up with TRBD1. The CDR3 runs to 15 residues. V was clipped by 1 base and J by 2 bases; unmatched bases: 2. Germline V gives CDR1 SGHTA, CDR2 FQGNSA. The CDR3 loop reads CASSLEGTGAYEQYF. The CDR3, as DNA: TGTGCCAGCAGCTTAGAAGGGACAGGGGCCTACGAGCAGTACTTC.

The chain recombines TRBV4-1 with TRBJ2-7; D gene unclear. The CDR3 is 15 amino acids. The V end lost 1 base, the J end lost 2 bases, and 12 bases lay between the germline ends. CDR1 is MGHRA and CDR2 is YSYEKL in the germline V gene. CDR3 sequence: CASSQGANGAYEQYF. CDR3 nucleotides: TGCGCCAGCAGCCAAGGGGCCAACGGCGCCTACGAGCAGTACTTC.

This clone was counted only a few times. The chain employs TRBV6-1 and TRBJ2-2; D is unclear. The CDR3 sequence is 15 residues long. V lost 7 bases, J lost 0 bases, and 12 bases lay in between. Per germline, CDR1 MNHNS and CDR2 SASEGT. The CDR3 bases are TGTGCCAGCAAAGTGGTAGTGGCGAACACCGGGGAGCTGTTTTTT. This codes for CASKVVVANTGELFF.

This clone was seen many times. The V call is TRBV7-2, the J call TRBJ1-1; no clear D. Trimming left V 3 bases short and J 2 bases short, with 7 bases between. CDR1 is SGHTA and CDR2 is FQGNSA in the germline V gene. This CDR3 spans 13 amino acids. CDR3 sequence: CASSFGPNTEAFF. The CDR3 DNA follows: TGTGCCAGCAGCTTTGGGCCCAACACTGAAGCTTTCTTT.

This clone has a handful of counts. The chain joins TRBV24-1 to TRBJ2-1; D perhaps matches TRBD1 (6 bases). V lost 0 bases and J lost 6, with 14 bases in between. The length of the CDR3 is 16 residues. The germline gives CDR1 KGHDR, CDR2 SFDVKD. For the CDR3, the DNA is TGTGCCACCAGTGATTTGGGCAGGGGTCCCTCCAATGAGCAGTTCTTC. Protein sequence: CATSDLGRGPSNEQFF.

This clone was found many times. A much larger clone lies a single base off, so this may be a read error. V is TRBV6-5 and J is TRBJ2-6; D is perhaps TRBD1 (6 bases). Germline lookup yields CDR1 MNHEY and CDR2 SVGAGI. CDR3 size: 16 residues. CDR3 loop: CASSYSPGVGANVLAF. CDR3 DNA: TGTGCCAGCAGTTACTCGCCAGGGGTAGGGGCCAACGTCCTGGCTTTC.

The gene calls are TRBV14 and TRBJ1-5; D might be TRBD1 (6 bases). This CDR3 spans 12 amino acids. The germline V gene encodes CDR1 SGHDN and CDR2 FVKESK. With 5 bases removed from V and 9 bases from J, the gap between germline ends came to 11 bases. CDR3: CASSLQGRPQHF. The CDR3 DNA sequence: TGTGCCAGCAGCTTACAGGGTCGGCCCCAGCATTTT.

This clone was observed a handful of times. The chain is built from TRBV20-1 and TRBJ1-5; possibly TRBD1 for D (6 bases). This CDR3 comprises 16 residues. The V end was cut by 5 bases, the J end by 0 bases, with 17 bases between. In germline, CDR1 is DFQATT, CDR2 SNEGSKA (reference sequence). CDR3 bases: TGCAGTGCTCTGCGGGGCGCAGGGGATAGCAATCAGCCCCAGCATTTT. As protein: CSALRGAGDSNQPQHF.

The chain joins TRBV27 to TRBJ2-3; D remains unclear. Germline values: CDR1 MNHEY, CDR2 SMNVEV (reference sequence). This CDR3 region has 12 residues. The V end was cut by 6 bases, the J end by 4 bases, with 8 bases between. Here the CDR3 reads CASSSPPDTQYF. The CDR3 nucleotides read TGTGCCAGCAGCTCCCCCCCAGATACGCAGTATTTT.